What follows are 20 T cell receptor beta chains derived from one specimen sequenced in a study of T-cell reconstitution after alpha-beta-depleted transplantation in children. Unique molecular identifiers tagged the TCRbeta library. TCRdb independently ran MiXCR on the PCR reads; one entry per CDR3 protein. This table has about 830,000 distinct CDR3 sequences, under 20% appearing once. The input for sequencing was PBMCs, mostly from graft donor cells, taken 360 days after TCRalphabeta/CD19-depleted stem cell transplant. The origin of the receptors is a male patient younger than 18 who had a stem cell transplant for acute lymphoblastic leukemia, so the T cells may come from the graft donor.

The rearrangement links TRBV11-3 to TRBJ2-1; 12 bases align to TRBD2. Losses at the gene ends were 6 bases for V and 8 bases for J; bases not matched to a gene: 8. Germline V gene sequence: CDR1 SGHNT, CDR2 YENEEA. The CDR3 sequence is 15 residues long. As DNA, the CDR3 is TGTGCCAGCAGTAAGACTAGCGGGAGTAGGGATGAGCAGTTCTTC. It codes for CASSKTSGSRDEQFF. Full variable domain (rest looked up from reference TRBV11-3 and TRBJ2-1): EAGVVQSPRYKIIEKKQPVAFWCNPISGHNTLYWYLQNLGQGPELLIRYENEEAVDDSQLPKDRFSAERLKGVDSTLKIQPAELGDSAVYLCASSKTSGSRDEQFFGPGTRLTVL.

V is TRBV11-2 and J is TRBJ2-5; 7 nucleotides agree with TRBD2. Looked up from germline, CDR1 is SGHAT and CDR2 is FQNNGV. The V gene end was trimmed by 5 bases and the J gene end by 2 bases; junction bases not matched to a gene: 5. The CDR3 covers 14 residues. The CDR3 reads CASSQPSGQETQYF. The CDR3 DNA is TGTGCCAGCAGCCAGCCTAGCGGACAAGAGACCCAGTACTTC.

This clonotype was observed a few times. CDR3 amino acids: CASRVRTNTEAFF. Written as DNA, the CDR3 is TGTGCCAGCAGGGTACGGACGAACACTGAAGCTTTCTTT. The rearrangement links TRBV7-9 to TRBJ1-1, with D uncertain. The V gene's germline CDR1 is SEHNR and CDR2 FQNEAQ (reference sequence). V was trimmed by 6 bases and J by 1 base, leaving 9 bases between them. The length of the CDR3 is 13 residues. The variable domain in full, completed from reference TRBV7-9 and TRBJ1-1, reads DTGVSQNPRHKITKRGQNVTFRCDPISEHNRLYWYRQTLGQGPEFLTYFQNEAQLEKSRLLSDRFSAERPKGSFSTLEIQRTEQGDSAMYLCASRVRTNTEAFFGQGTRLTVV.

The J gene is TRBJ2-5, the V gene TRBV29-1, with a weak D call TRBD2 (5 bases). The CDR3 length is 13 residues. Germline V gene lookup returns CDR1 SQVTM and CDR2 ANQGSEA. V was cut by 0 bases and J by 4 bases, with 9 bases left in between. The CDR3 DNA reads as TGCAGCGTTGAAGAGGGGAGCTTAGAGACCCAGTACTTC. Translated, it gives CSVEEGSLETQYF.

This clonotype was counted many times. This chain links TRBV4-1 with TRBJ1-5; D perhaps matches TRBD1 (6 bases). This CDR3 contains 17 residues. Trimming removed 4 bases at V and 2 bases at J, with 18 bases between. CDR1 is MGHRA and CDR2 is YSYEKL in the germline V gene. CDR3 DNA sequence: TGCGCCAGCAGCCTAAGATCAGGACAGCCTGGCAATCAGCCCCAGCATTTT. As protein: CASSLRSGQPGNQPQHF.

The rearrangement joins TRBV27 to TRBJ2-5; 7 bases match TRBD2. Germline CDR1 and CDR2: MNHEY and SMNVEV (reference sequence). The CDR3 runs 15 residues. The J segment lost 2 bases and the V segment lost 2 bases, leaving 5 bases of the junction unmatched. CDR3 DNA sequence: TGTGCCAGCAGTTTAGTGGGAGGGCGGCAAGAGACCCAGTACTTC. Translated, it gives CASSLVGGRQETQYF.

This chain links TRBV20-1 with TRBJ2-2; D perhaps matches TRBD1 (5 bases). Per germline, CDR1 DFQATT and CDR2 SNEGSKA (reference sequence). The CDR3 sequence is 16 residues long. The V gene lost 2 bases and the J gene lost 0 bases, with 13 bases spanning the gap. The CDR3 spells CSARRTFTANTGELFF. CDR3 nucleotide sequence: TGCAGTGCTAGACGGACATTCACTGCGAACACCGGGGAGCTGTTTTTT.

V and J are TRBV12-3 or TRBV12-4 and TRBJ2-1; D may be TRBD1 (5 bases). Trimming cost V 0 bases and J 0 bases, with 15 bases left between them. The CDR3 runs to 18 residues. CDR3 nucleotides: TGTGCCAGCAGTTTAGCGGTAGGGGTCCGGAGCTCCTACAATGAGCAGTTCTTC. Translating it yields CASSLAVGVRSSYNEQFF.

Of note for this clonotype: An end of the junction differs from the germline gene, which may be a read error. This chain joins TRBV12-3 or TRBV12-4 and TRBJ2-1; 11 positions agree with TRBD2. The CDR3 spans 11 residues. CDR3 DNA: TGTGCCAGCAGCTACCGGACTAGCGGGCTCTTC. This encodes CASSYRTSGLF.

This clonotype was detected only a few times. The chain employs TRBV5-1 and TRBJ2-1; maybe TRBD1 (6 bases). Between the trimmed V and J ends, which lost 3 bases and 0 bases, there was a span of 16 bases. CDR1 and CDR2 (germline): SGHRS, YFSETQ. The CDR3 is 17 amino acids. The CDR3 is CASSWTGTLSSYNEQFF. In nucleotides, the CDR3 is TGCGCCAGCAGCTGGACCGGGACATTGAGCTCCTACAATGAGCAGTTCTTC.

On this clonotype itself: One end of the junction is discordant with germline, which a read error may explain. The rearrangement uses TRBV5-1 and TRBJ2-3, with D uncertain. The CDR3 extends over 13 amino acids. Germline values: CDR1 SGHRS, CDR2 YFSETQ. The CDR3 DNA follows: TGCGCCAGCAGCCTTGGTCTCACAAATACGCAGTATTTT. This translates into CASSLGLTNTQYF.

This clonotype was detected only a few times. The chain employs TRBV10-3 and TRBJ2-7; 12 bases are a match to TRBD2. The germline V gene has CDR1 ENHRY and CDR2 SYGVKD. The CDR3 runs to 16 residues. J gave up 0 bases and V 4 bases, and 4 bases lay outside the gene matches. The CDR3 is CAISGTSGTGSYEQYF. CDR3 sequence (DNA): TGTGCCATCAGTGGGACTAGCGGGACGGGCTCCTACGAGCAGTACTTC.

The chain joins TRBV20-1 to TRBJ2-1; TRBD1 might be the D (5 bases). The V and J ends lost 5 bases and 2 bases respectively, with 16 bases between them. CDR1 is DFQATT, CDR2 SNEGSKA, per germline (reference sequence). The CDR3 has 15 amino acids. CDR3 nucleotides: TGCAGTGCTCCTCCGACAGCTATTCCCTACAATGAGCAGTTCTTC. It translates to CSAPPTAIPYNEQFF.

The chain has TRBV5-1 and TRBJ1-1; D is possibly TRBD1 (5 bases). The CDR3 has 12 amino acids. V gave up 1 base and J gave up 7 bases, with 8 bases separating them. Germline loops: CDR1 SGHRS, CDR2 YFSETQ. CDR3: CASSLPGIEAFF. DNA for the CDR3: TGCGCCAGCAGCTTGCCAGGGATTGAAGCTTTCTTT.

This rearrangement joins TRBV27 to TRBJ2-2; 8 bases are shared with TRBD1. The CDR3 runs to 16 residues. Trimming cost V 3 bases and J 8 bases; bases outside gene matches: 11. The V gene's germline CDR1 is MNHEY and CDR2 SMNVEV (reference sequence). CDR3 nucleotide sequence: TGTGCCAGCAGTTTCTTAGGCAGGGGGCGGTCGGGGGAGCTGTTTTTT. As protein: CASSFLGRGRSGELFF.

This chain links TRBV20-1 with TRBJ1-2, with D tentatively TRBD1 (5 bases). The germline V gene has CDR1 DFQATT and CDR2 SNEGSKA (reference sequence). The CDR3 runs to 15 residues. The V gene lost 4 bases and the J gene lost 5 bases, with 20 bases spanning the gap. Written as DNA, the CDR3 is TGCAGTGCTATCATGGGACGTCTGCGTCGATATGGCTACACCTTC. Protein: CSAIMGRLRRYGYTF.

This clonotype was found many times. V usage is TRBV3-1 and J usage is TRBJ2-1; no definite D call. The CDR3 extends over 14 amino acids. Germline assignment: CDR1 LGHDT and CDR2 YNNKEL (reference sequence). Trimming removed 6 bases at V and 1 base at J, with 10 bases between. The CDR3 protein is CASRARSSYNEQFF. The CDR3 region has the DNA TGTGCCAGCAGGGCTAGAAGTTCCTACAATGAGCAGTTCTTC.

This clonotype was seen once. The chain joins TRBV4-2 to TRBJ2-7; 8 bases agree with TRBD2. CDR1 LGHNA and CDR2 YNFKEQ come from the germline V gene. This CDR3 has 13 amino acids. V lost 3 bases to trimming and J lost 6 bases; unmatched junction nucleotides: 4. The CDR3 nucleotides read TGTGCCAGCAGCCAGGGACTAGTCGCCGAGCAGTACTTC. Protein: CASSQGLVAEQYF.

The genes are TRBV11-2 and TRBJ2-3; 9 bases line up with TRBD1. J gave up 6 bases and V 6 bases, and 7 bases lay outside the gene matches. The germline CDR1 and CDR2 sequences are SGHAT and FQNNGV. The CDR3 has 14 amino acids. The CDR3: CASRPGTGTDTQYF. The DNA for the CDR3 is TGTGCCAGCAGACCCGGGACAGGGACCGATACGCAGTATTTT.

This clonotype was seen a single time. V usage is TRBV20-1 and J usage is TRBJ1-4, with TRBD1 as a possible D gene (5 bases). Germline loops: CDR1 DFQATT, CDR2 SNEGSKA (reference sequence). Trimming shortened V by 6 bases and J by 11 bases, and 22 bases separated the two germline ends. This CDR3 has 14 residues. The CDR3 loop is CSAGSGRWQAKLFF. DNA for the CDR3: TGCAGTGCGGGATCGGGACGGTGGCAGGCGAAACTGTTTTTT.